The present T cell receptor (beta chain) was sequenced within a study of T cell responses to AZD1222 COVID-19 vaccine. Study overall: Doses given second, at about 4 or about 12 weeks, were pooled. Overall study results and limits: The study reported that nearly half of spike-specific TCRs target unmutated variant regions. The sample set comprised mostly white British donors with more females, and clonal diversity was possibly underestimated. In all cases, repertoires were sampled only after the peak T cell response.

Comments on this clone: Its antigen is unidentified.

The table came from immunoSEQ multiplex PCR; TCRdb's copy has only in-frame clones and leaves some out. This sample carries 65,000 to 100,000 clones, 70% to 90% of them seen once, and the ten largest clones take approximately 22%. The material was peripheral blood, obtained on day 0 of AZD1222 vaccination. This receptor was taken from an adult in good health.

CDR3 amino acids: CASSILTVGGYTF. CDR3 nucleotides: TGTGCCAGTAGTATTCTAACAGTGGGCGGCTACACCTTC. This chain links TRBV19 with TRBJ1-2; D remains ambiguous. Per the germline V gene, CDR1 is LNHDA and CDR2 is SQIVND (reference sequence). The CDR3 length is 13 residues. Trimming took off 3 bases at V and 8 bases at J, with 13 bases between the two ends. Using reference TRBV19 and TRBJ1-2 for the parts outside the CDR3, the full variable domain is DGGITQSPKYLFRKEGQNVTLSCEQNLNHDAMYWYRQDPGQGLRLIYYSQIVNDFQKGDIAEGYSVSREKKESFPLTVTSAQKNPTAFYLCASSILTVGGYTFGSGTRLTVV.